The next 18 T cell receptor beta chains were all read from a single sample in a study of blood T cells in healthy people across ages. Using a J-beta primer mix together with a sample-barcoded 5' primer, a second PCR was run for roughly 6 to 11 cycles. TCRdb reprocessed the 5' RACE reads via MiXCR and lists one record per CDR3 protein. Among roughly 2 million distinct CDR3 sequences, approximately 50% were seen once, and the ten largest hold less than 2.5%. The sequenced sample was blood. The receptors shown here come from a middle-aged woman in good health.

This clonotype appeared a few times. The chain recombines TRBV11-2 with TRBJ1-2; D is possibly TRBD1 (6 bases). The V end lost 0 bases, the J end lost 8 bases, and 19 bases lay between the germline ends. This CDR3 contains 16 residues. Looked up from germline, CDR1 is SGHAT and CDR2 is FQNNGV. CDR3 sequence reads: CASSLEGALYSGGYTF. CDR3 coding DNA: TGTGCCAGCAGCTTAGAGGGGGCGCTCTACAGCGGGGGCTACACCTTC. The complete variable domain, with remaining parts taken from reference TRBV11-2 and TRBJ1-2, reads EAGVAQSPRYKIIEKRQSVAFWCNPISGHATLYWYQQILGQGPKLLIQFQNNGVVDDSQLPKDRFSAERLKGVDSTLKIQPAKLEDSAVYLCASSLEGALYSGGYTFGSGTRLTVV.

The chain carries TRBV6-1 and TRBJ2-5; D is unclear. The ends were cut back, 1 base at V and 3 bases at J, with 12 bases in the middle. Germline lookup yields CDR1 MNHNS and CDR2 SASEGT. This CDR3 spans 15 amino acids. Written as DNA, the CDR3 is TGTGCCAGCAGTGAAGGTGGCTACTCCAAAGAGACCCAGTACTTC. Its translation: CASSEGGYSKETQYF.

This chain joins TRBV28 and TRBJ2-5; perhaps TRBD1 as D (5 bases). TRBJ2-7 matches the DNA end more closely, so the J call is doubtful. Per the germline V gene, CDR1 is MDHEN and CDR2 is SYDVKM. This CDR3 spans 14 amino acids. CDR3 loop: CASSFFQGGYEQYF. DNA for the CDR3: TGTGCCAGCAGTTTTTTTCAGGGTGGCTACGAGCAGTACTTC.

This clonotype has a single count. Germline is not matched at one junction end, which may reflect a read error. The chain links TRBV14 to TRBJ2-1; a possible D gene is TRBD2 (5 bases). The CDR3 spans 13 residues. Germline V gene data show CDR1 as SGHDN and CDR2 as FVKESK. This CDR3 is CACSQDRASQQFF. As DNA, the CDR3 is TGTGCCTGCAGCCAAGATAGGGCTAGCCAACAGTTCTTC.

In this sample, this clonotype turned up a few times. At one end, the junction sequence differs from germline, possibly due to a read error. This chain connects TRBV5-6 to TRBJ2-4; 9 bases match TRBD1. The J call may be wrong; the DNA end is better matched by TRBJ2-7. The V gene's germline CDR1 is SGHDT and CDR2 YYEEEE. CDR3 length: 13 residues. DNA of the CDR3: TGTGCCGGCAGCATGGACAGGGGCCACGAGCAGTACTTC. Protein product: CAGSMDRGHEQYF.

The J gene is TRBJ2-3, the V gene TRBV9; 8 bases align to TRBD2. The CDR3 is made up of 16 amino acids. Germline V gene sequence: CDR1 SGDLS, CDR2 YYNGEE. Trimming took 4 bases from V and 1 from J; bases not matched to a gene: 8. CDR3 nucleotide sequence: TGTGCCAGCAGCCCCCGGACTAGCTGGGGCACAGATACGCAGTATTTT. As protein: CASSPRTSWGTDTQYF.

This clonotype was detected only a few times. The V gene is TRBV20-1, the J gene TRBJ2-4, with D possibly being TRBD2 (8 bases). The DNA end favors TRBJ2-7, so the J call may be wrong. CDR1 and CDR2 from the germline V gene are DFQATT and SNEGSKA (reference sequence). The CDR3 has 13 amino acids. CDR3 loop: CSPKGGGGNEQYF. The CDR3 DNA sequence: TGCAGTCCCAAAGGGGGCGGGGGGAACGAGCAGTACTTC.

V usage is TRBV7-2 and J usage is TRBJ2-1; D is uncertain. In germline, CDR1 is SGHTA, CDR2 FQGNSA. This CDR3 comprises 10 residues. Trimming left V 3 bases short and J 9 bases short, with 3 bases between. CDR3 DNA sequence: TGTGCCAGCAGCTTCAGTGAGCAGTTCTTC. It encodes CASSFSEQFF.

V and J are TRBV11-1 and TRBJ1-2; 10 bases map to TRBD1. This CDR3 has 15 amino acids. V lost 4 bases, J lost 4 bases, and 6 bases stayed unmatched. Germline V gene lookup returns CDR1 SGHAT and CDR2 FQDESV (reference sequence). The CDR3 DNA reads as TGTGCCAGCAGCTCCTGGACAGGGGGACCCTATGGCTACACCTTC. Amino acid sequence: CASSSWTGGPYGYTF.

The CDR3 nucleotides are TGCGCCAGCAGCTTGGCAGGGGAGGGCCAAGAGACCCAGTACTTC. Translation: CASSLAGEGQETQYF. The chain combines TRBV5-1 with TRBJ2-5; D is perhaps TRBD2 (7 bases). The germline CDR1 and CDR2 sequences are SGHRS and YFSETQ. Trimming shortened V by 0 bases and J by 1 base, and 10 bases separated the two germline ends. The CDR3 covers 15 residues. Combining the CDR3 with reference TRBV5-1 and TRBJ2-5 gives the whole variable domain KAGVTQTPRYLIKTRGQQVTLSCSPISGHRSVSWYQQTPGQGLQFLFEYFSETQRNKGNFPGRFSGRQFSNSRSEMNVSTLELGDSALYLCASSLAGEGQETQYFGPGTRLLVL.

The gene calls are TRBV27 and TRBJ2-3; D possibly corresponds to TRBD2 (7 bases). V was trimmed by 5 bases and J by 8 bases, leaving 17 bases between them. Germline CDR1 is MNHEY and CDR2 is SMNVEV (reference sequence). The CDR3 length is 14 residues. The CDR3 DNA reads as TGTGCCAGCAGTCAGCCCTCGGGGGGCCCTACGCAGTATTTT. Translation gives CASSQPSGGPTQYF.

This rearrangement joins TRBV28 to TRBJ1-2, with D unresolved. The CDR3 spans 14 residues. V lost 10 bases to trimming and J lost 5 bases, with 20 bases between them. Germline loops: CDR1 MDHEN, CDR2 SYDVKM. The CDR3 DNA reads TGTGCCAACGAAGAGAGAGGGTTAAATTATGGCTACACCTTC. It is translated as CANEERGLNYGYTF.

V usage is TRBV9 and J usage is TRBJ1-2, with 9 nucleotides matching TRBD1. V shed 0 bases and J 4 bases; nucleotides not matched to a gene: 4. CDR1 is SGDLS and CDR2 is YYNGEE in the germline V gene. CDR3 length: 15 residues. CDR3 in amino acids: CASSVVQGALYGYTF. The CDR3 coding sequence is TGTGCCAGCAGCGTAGTACAGGGGGCTCTCTATGGCTACACCTTC.

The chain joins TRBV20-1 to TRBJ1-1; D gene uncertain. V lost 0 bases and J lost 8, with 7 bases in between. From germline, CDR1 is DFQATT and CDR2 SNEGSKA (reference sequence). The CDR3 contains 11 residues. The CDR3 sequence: CSARDPPEAFF. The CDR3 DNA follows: TGCAGTGCTAGAGATCCCCCAGAAGCTTTCTTT.

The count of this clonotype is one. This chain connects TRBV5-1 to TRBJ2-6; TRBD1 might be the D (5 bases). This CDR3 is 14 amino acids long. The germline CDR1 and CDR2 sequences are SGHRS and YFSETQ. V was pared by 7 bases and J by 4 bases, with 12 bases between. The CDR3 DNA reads TGCGCCAGCTATTGGGGCACAGGGGCCAACGTCCTGACTTTC. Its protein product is CASYWGTGANVLTF.

DNA for the CDR3: TGTGCCAGCAGCTTAAACGGATTAAATAATTCACCCCTCCACTTT. It encodes CASSLNGLNNSPLHF. The chain has TRBV7-2 and TRBJ1-6; no reliable D call. The CDR3 extends over 15 amino acids. CDR1 SGHTA and CDR2 FQGNSA come from the germline V gene. Trimming removed 2 bases at V and 5 bases at J, with 10 bases between.

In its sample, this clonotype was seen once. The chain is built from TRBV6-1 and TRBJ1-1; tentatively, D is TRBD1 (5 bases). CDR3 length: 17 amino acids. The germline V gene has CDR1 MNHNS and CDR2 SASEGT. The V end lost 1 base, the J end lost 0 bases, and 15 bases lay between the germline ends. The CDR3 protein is CASSEVDSEGMNTEAFF. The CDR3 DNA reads TGTGCCAGCAGTGAAGTTGACAGCGAAGGGATGAACACTGAAGCTTTCTTT.

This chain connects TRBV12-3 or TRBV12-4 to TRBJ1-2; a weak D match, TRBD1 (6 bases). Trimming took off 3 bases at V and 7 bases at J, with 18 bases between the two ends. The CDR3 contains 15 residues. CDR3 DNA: TGTGCCAGCAGTTTGGGCAGGGGAGGAGGTGGTGGCTACACCTTC. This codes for CASSLGRGGGGGYTF.